This record concerns one TCR beta chain sequence. Its antigen remains unidentified. The sample comes from a study of shared clonotypes between healthy human individuals. Study information: The donor group consisted of two women and a few men, aged 18 to 49.

Study-wide findings and caveats: How much donors shared clonotypes was expected to be affected by sequencing depth. Limitation of the genetic and exposure-history diversity represented came from the few donors.

The CDR3 runs to 11 residues. Looked up from germline, CDR1 is SGHDT and CDR2 is YYEEEE. V was clipped by 0 bases and J by 5 bases, with 1 base between them. The assay was immunoSEQ multiplex PCR, and TCRdb's table has in-frame clones only and misses some. The sample yields about 710,000 clones, less than 80% seen once. The chain couples TRBV5-6 to TRBJ2-3; no clear D. This clonotype originated in a young woman in good health. Sample: memory CD4+ T cells sorted from blood. Stated subset: CD45RA-negative fraction. This chain's CDR3 is CASSLEDTQYF. CDR3 sequence (DNA): TGTGCCAGCAGCTTGGAAGATACGCAGTATTTT.